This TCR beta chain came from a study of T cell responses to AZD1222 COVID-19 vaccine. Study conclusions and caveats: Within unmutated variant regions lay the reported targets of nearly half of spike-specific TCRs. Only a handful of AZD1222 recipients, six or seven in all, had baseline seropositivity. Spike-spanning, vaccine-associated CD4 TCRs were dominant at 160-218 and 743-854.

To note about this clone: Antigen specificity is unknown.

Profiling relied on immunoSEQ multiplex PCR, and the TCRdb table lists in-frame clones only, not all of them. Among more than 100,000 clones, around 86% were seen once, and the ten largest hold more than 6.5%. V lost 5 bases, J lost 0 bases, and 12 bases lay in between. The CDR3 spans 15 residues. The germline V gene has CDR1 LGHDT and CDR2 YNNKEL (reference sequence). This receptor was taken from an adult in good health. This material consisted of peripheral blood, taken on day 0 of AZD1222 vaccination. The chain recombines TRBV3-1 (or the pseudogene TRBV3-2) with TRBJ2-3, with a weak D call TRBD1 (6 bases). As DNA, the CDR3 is TGTGCCAGCAGCGTGGTGACAGGAAGCACAGATACGCAGTATTTT. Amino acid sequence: CASSVVTGSTDTQYF.